Following are 2 T cell receptor beta chains from one sample sequenced in a study of OX40 agonist ivuxolimab in advanced cancers. Libraries were constructed by the immunoSEQ multiplex PCR assay. What TCRdb holds here is the immuneACCESS table cut down to in-frame rearrangements. Part of the clones is not present; checked against another copy, under half of the missing clones reflect an unresolved V gene, and the others are unexplained. In this sample the table shows about 68,000 clones, 75% to 85% of which occur a single time. 1.5% to 2% of the sample is taken by the ten largest. The sample consisted of CD4+ or CD8+ T cells sorted from blood, taken in a trial of the OX40 agonist ivuxolimab. The source of these receptors is an adult with an advanced solid tumor such as melanoma, head and neck, liver or kidney cancer.

The chain has TRBV19 and TRBJ1-2; D remains unclear. CDR1 and CDR2 from the germline V gene are LNHDA and SQIVND (reference sequence). Between the trimmed V and J ends, which lost 6 bases and 4 bases, there was a span of 12 bases. CDR3 length equals 13 residues. The CDR3 region is CASSVSGPYGYTF. CDR3 in DNA: TGTGCCAGTAGCGTCAGCGGCCCCTATGGCTACACCTTC.

This sequence joins TRBV5-1 and TRBJ2-2; the match to TRBD2 covers 9 bases. Germline V gene data show CDR1 as SGHRS and CDR2 as YFSETQ. The CDR3 has 18 amino acids. Trimming took 0 bases from V and 0 from J; bases not matched to a gene: 6. The CDR3 loop is CASSLAGTSTTNTGELFF. In DNA, the CDR3 is TGCGCCAGCAGCTTGGCCGGGACTAGCACTACGAACACCGGGGAGCTGTTTTTT.